The source of this T cell receptor beta chain is a study of cytomegalovirus exposure and HLA in healthy donors. The PCR contained 60 Vbeta and 13 Jbeta primers. The data were produced by immunoSEQ multiplex PCR, yet TCRdb's version contains in-frame clones alone and is incomplete. The profile covers roughly 200,000 clones, with 70% to 80% appearing a single time and 14% taken by the ten largest. The germline V gene encodes CDR1 MDHEN and CDR2 SYDVKM. The CDR3 consists of 13 residues. The V and J ends lost 2 bases and 6 bases respectively, with 11 bases between them. In this sample, this clone turned up once.

The TCR sequence derives from a woman in her 30s in good health and CMV-seropositive. J is TRBJ2-7 and V is TRBV28; D possibly corresponds to TRBD1 (6 bases). Sequencing was performed on PBMCs. The DNA of the CDR3 is TGTGCCAGCAGTTTAACAGGGTACGCCGAGCAGTACTTC. Its protein product is CASSLTGYAEQYF.